The next 12 T cell receptor beta chains were all read from a single sample in a study of OX40 agonist ivuxolimab in advanced cancers. Sequencing used immunoSEQ multiplex PCR; TCRdb keeps in-frame clones, though not all of them. The sample records some 55,000 clones, roughly 79% being singletons. The sample in question was CD4+ or CD8+ T cells sorted from blood, obtained in a trial of the OX40 agonist ivuxolimab. The receptors come from an adult with an advanced solid tumor such as melanoma, head and neck, liver or kidney cancer.

The chain joins TRBV6-1 to TRBJ1-2; D call uncertain. Germline CDR1 is MNHNS and CDR2 is SASEGT. V lost 7 bases to trimming and J lost 0 bases, with 12 bases between them. This CDR3 has 14 residues. CDR3 sequence reads: CASTSPAANYGYTF. CDR3 DNA: TGTGCCAGCACCTCCCCAGCAGCTAACTATGGCTACACCTTC.

This clone appeared a single time. The gene calls are TRBV5-5 and TRBJ2-3, with D possibly being TRBD2 (6 bases). Trimming took 0 bases from V and 2 from J, leaving 10 bases between them. Germline loops: CDR1 SGHKS, CDR2 YYEKEE (reference sequence). The length of the CDR3 is 15 residues. CDR3 sequence (DNA): TGTGCCAGCAGCTTGGCGGGACTTAACACAGATACGCAGTATTTT. Its protein product is CASSLAGLNTDTQYF.

V is TRBV30 and J is TRBJ1-2; the D is unclear. Germline V lookup: CDR1 GTSNPN, CDR2 SVGIG (reference sequence). Trimming shortened V by 3 bases and J by 4 bases, and 15 bases separated the two germline ends. The CDR3 consists of 14 residues. The CDR3, as DNA: TGTGCCTGGAGCGTCGGAGGTGACGTCTATGGCTACACCTTC. It translates to CAWSVGGDVYGYTF.

This chain joins TRBV6-1 and TRBJ2-1; 8 bases are shared with TRBD1. With 8 bases clipped from V and 8 bases from J, the junction kept 8 bases outside the gene matches. The CDR3 is made up of 13 amino acids. Looked up from germline, CDR1 is MNHNS and CDR2 is SASEGT. In DNA form, the CDR3 reads TGTGCCAGCGAAAGACAGGGGATCTATGAGCAGTTCTTC. Protein product: CASERQGIYEQFF.

V is TRBV5-5 and J is TRBJ1-5; TRBD1 matches 12 bases. J was trimmed by 4 bases and V by 4 bases; bases with no gene match: 3. The CDR3 is 15 residues long. Germline V CDR1 and CDR2: SGHKS, YYEKEE (reference sequence). Here the CDR3 reads CASSQGQGANQPQHF. For the CDR3, the DNA is TGTGCCAGCAGCCAGGGACAGGGGGCGAATCAGCCCCAGCATTTT.

The rearrangement links TRBV5-5 to TRBJ1-1, with D unclear. The germline V and J ends were trimmed by 3 bases and 0 bases, with 9 bases remaining between them. From germline, CDR1 is SGHKS and CDR2 YYEKEE (reference sequence). There are 14 residues in the CDR3. The CDR3 bases are TGTGCCAGCAGCTCCGTAAATCTGAACACTGAAGCTTTCTTT. Translating it yields CASSSVNLNTEAFF.

The chain couples TRBV19 to TRBJ2-2, with D possibly matching TRBD2 (6 bases). Per germline, CDR1 LNHDA and CDR2 SQIVND (reference sequence). The CDR3 extends over 14 amino acids. Between the trimmed V and J ends, which lost 7 bases and 4 bases, there was a span of 13 bases. CDR3: CASTGGLSTGELFF. The CDR3 DNA is TGTGCCAGTACCGGGGGACTCAGCACCGGGGAGCTGTTTTTT.

Comments on this clone: Other nucleotide sequences from this sample produce the same CDR3. The chain carries TRBV7-6 and TRBJ1-2; D is ambiguous. The CDR3 spans 14 residues. Trimming left V 5 bases short and J 2 bases short, with 12 bases between. The germline gives CDR1 SGHVS, CDR2 FNYEAQ. Here the CDR3 reads CASSPSGRNYGYTF. The CDR3 nucleotides are TGTGCCAGCAGCCCTTCAGGACGGAACTATGGCTACACCTTC.

This clone showed up just once. This chain links TRBV6-6 with TRBJ1-1; 7 positions agree with TRBD1. The CDR3 is 13 residues long. The V gene's germline CDR1 is MNHNY and CDR2 SVGAGI (reference sequence). The V and J ends lost 6 bases and 8 bases, in that order; junction bases with no gene match: 9. Written as DNA, the CDR3 is TGTGCCAGCAGCCGACAGGGACGGGACGAAGCTTTCTTT. Translating gives CASSRQGRDEAFF.

This chain connects TRBV7-2 to TRBJ1-1, with unresolved D. The CDR3 runs to 13 residues. Trimming removed 5 bases at V and 1 base at J, with 8 bases between. From germline, CDR1 is SGHTA and CDR2 FQGNSA. CDR3 coding DNA: TGTGCCAGCAGCATTCAAAGGAACACTGAAGCTTTCTTT. Protein sequence: CASSIQRNTEAFF.

This clone was seen a single time. In DNA, the CDR3 is TGTGCCAGCAGTTTGAGTGGTTATGGCTACACCTTC. It is translated as CASSLSGYGYTF. This chain connects TRBV28 to TRBJ1-2; D not certain. Germline values: CDR1 MDHEN, CDR2 SYDVKM. The CDR3 length is 12 residues. V was cut by 3 bases and J by 5 bases, with 7 bases left in between.

The chain is built from TRBV11-3 and TRBJ2-2; D may match TRBD1 or TRBD2 (5 bases each). Trimming took 4 bases from V and 9 from J, leaving 12 bases between them. The CDR3 contains 13 residues. CDR1 and CDR2 (germline): SGHNT, YENEEA. CDR3 sequence: CASSSRDDRELFF. In DNA form, the CDR3 reads TGTGCCAGCAGCTCCCGGGACGATCGGGAGCTGTTTTTT.